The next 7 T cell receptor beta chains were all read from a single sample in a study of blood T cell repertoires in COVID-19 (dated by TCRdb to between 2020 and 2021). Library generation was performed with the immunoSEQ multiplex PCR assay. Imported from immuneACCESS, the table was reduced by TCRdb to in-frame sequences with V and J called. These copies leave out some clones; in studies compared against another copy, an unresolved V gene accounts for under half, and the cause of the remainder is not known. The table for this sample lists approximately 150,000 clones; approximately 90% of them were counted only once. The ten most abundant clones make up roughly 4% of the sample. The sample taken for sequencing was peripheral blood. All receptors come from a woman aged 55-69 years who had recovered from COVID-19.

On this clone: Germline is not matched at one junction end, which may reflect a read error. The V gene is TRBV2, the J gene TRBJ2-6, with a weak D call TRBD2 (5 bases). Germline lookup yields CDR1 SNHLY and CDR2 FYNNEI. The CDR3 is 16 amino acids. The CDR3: CACSKDFLSGANVLTF. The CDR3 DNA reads TGTGCCTGCAGTAAGGACTTCCTCTCTGGGGCCAACGTCCTGACTTTC.

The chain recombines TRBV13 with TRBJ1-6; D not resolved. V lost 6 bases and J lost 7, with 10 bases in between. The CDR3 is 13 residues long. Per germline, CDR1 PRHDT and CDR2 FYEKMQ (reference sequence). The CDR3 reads CASSSTGNSPLHF. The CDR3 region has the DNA TGTGCCAGCAGTTCGACTGGGAATTCACCCCTCCACTTT.

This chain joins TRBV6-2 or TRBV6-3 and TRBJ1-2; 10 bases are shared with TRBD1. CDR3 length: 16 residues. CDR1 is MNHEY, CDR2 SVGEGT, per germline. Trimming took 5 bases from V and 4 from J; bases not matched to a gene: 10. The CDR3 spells CASSPRYGTGAYGYTF. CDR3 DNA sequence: TGTGCCAGCAGTCCCCGGTACGGGACAGGGGCCTATGGCTACACCTTC.

The CDR3, as DNA: TGCGCCAGCAGCCCCCGAGGGACAGAGCCCTACGAGCAGTACTTC. Residues: CASSPRGTEPYEQYF. This chain joins TRBV4-3 and TRBJ2-7; 7 nucleotides match TRBD1. J gave up 2 bases and V 4 bases, and 8 bases lay outside the gene matches. The CDR3 has 15 residues. From germline, CDR1 is LGHNA and CDR2 YSLEER.

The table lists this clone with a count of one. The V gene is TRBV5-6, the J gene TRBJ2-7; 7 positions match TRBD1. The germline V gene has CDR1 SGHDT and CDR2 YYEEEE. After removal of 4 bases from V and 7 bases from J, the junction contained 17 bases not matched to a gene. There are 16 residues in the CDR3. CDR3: CASSRFGGPAGGEQYF. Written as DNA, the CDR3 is TGTGCCAGCAGCAGATTTGGGGGTCCGGCAGGGGGAGAGCAGTACTTC.

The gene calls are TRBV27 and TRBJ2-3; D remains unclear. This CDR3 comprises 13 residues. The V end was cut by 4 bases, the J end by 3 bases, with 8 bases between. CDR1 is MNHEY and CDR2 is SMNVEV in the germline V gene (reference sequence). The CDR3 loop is CASSSRLTDTQYF. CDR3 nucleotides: TGTGCCAGCAGTTCCAGGCTTACAGATACGCAGTATTTT.

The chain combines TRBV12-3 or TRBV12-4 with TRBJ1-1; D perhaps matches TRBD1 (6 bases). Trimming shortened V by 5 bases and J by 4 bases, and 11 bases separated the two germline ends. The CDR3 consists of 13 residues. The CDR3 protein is CASSTQGSTEAFF. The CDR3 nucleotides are TGTGCCAGCAGTACGCAGGGGTCCACTGAAGCTTTCTTT.